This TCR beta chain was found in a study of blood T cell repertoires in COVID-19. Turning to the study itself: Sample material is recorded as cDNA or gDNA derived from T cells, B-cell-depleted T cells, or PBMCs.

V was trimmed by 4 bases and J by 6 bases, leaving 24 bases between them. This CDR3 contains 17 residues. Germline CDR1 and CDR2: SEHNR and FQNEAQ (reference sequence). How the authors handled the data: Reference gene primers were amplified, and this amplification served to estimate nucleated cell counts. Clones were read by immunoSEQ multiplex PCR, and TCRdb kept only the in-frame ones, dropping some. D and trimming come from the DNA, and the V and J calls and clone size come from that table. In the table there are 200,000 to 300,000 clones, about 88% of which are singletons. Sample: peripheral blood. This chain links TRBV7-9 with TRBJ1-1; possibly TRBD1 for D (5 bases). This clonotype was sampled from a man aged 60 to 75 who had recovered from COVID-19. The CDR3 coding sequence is TGTGCCAGCAGCTCCACCAGCGGGGGTACCAGCATGGCTGAAGCTTTCTTT. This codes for CASSSTSGGTSMAEAFF.